A single sample is the source of the 32 T cell receptor beta chains below, sequenced in a study of OX40 agonist ivuxolimab in advanced cancers. Method: immunoSEQ multiplex PCR; TCRdb's copy keeps in-frame clones and lacks some. The data hold tens of thousands of clones, with 80% to 95% observed a single time. This material consisted of CD4+ or CD8+ T cells sorted from blood, taken in a trial of the OX40 agonist ivuxolimab. The receptors were gathered from an adult with an advanced solid tumor such as melanoma, head and neck, liver or kidney cancer.

Here the CDR3 reads CASSSALTGTEDYNEQFF. The CDR3 region has the DNA TGTGCCAGTAGTTCTGCCTTAACCGGGACAGAAGACTACAATGAGCAGTTCTTC. V and J are TRBV19 and TRBJ2-1, with 7 bases that match TRBD1. Germline lookup yields CDR1 LNHDA and CDR2 SQIVND (reference sequence). This CDR3 comprises 18 residues. V lost 5 bases, J lost 3 bases, and 16 bases stayed unmatched.

The chain recombines TRBV6-1 with TRBJ1-1, with D uncertain. This CDR3 contains 13 residues. The ends were cut back, 1 base at V and 6 bases at J, with 9 bases in the middle. Germline CDR1 reads MNHNS; CDR2 reads SASEGT. CDR3 protein: CASSEVWGSEAFF. Here the CDR3 DNA reads TGTGCCAGCAGTGAAGTATGGGGTTCTGAAGCTTTCTTT.

The chain has TRBV18 and TRBJ2-1, with a possible D match to TRBD2 (6 bases). The V gene's germline CDR1 is KGHSH and CDR2 LQKENI. Trimming removed 1 base from V and 3 bases from J, with 7 bases in between. CDR3 length: 14 amino acids. In DNA, the CDR3 is TGTGCCAGCTCACCACGGGGGGACTACAATGAGCAGTTCTTC. Translated: CASSPRGDYNEQFF. The whole variable domain, filled in from reference TRBV18 and TRBJ2-1, reads NAGVMQNPRHLVRRRGQEARLRCSPMKGHSHVYWYRQLPEEGLKFMVYLQKENIIDESGMPKERFSAEFPKEGPSILRIQQVVRGDSAAYFCASSPRGDYNEQFFGPGTRLTVL.

The rearrangement joins TRBV11-3 to TRBJ2-3; 7 positions agree with TRBD1. The CDR3 is made up of 16 amino acids. The J segment lost 2 bases and the V segment lost 2 bases, leaving 7 bases of the junction unmatched. Germline V lookup: CDR1 SGHNT, CDR2 YENEEA. The CDR3 here is CASSLRGTDFTDTQYF. For the CDR3, the DNA is TGTGCCAGCAGCTTAAGGGGGACAGATTTCACAGATACGCAGTATTTT.

This clone came up once. This rearrangement joins TRBV7-9 to TRBJ2-7, with D possibly TRBD1 on 6 matching bases. Germline CDR1 SEHNR, CDR2 FQNEAQ (reference sequence). The germline V and J ends were trimmed by 1 base and 4 bases, with 20 bases remaining between them. This CDR3 spans 17 amino acids. For the CDR3, the DNA is TGTGCCAGCAGCTTAGGCAGGGGCGGTTGGGGTATGTACGAGCAGTACTTC. This gives the protein CASSLGRGGWGMYEQYF.

This sequence joins TRBV30 and TRBJ1-6; a possible D gene is TRBD1 (6 bases). V was cut by 3 bases and J by 0 bases, with 18 bases left in between. Germline CDR1 GTSNPN, CDR2 SVGIG (reference sequence). The CDR3 spans 18 residues. The CDR3: CAWSGIEGQSSYNSPLHF. CDR3 DNA: TGTGCCTGGAGCGGTATCGAAGGACAGAGCTCCTATAATTCACCCCTCCACTTT.

The V call is TRBV19, the J call TRBJ2-5; possibly TRBD1 for D (6 bases). V lost 6 bases to trimming and J lost 2 bases, with 10 bases between them. Germline V gene sequence: CDR1 LNHDA, CDR2 SQIVND (reference sequence). The CDR3 is 13 amino acids. The CDR3 region has the DNA TGTGCCAGTAGCGTAACAGGGCAAGAGACCCAGTACTTC. It codes for CASSVTGQETQYF.

This CDR3 is CASSSGLIGQPQHF. The CDR3 nucleotides are TGTGCCAGCAGCTCAGGGCTGATCGGTCAGCCCCAGCATTTT. The J gene is TRBJ1-5, the V gene TRBV7-2; D possibly corresponds to TRBD1 (5 bases). The CDR3 is 14 amino acids. V was cut by 4 bases and J by 6 bases, with 13 bases left in between. The V gene's germline CDR1 is SGHTA and CDR2 FQGNSA. The full variable domain, completed using reference TRBV7-2 and TRBJ1-5, is GAGVSQSPSNKVTEKGKDVELRCDPISGHTALYWYRQSLGQGLEFLIYFQGNSAPDKSGLPSDRFSAERTGGSVSTLTIQRTQQEDSAVYLCASSSGLIGQPQHFGDGTRLSIL.

The J gene is TRBJ2-3, the V gene TRBV5-1; D not certain. Germline CDR1 is SGHRS and CDR2 is YFSETQ. The CDR3 is 15 amino acids. V was shortened by 0 bases and J by 0 bases, with 8 bases between the two germline ends. Written as DNA, the CDR3 is TGCGCCAGCAGCTTGGAACAGCCTAGCACAGATACGCAGTATTTT. The encoded protein is CASSLEQPSTDTQYF.

The chain joins TRBV12-5 to TRBJ1-3; D possibly corresponds to TRBD1 (6 bases). CDR1 is LGHNT and CDR2 is FRNRAP in the germline V gene. There are 15 residues in the CDR3. The V end lost 9 bases, the J end lost 6 bases, and 21 bases lay between the germline ends. In DNA form, the CDR3 reads TGTGCTAGGTTGCGGGACACCCGGTCGGAAAACACCATATATTTT. It yields the protein CARLRDTRSENTIYF.

The chain couples TRBV5-8 to TRBJ2-1, with D possibly being TRBD2 (5 bases). V shed 1 base and J shed 8 bases, with 13 bases lying between them. Germline V gene data show CDR1 as SGHTS and CDR2 as YDEGEE. The CDR3 length is 14 residues. The CDR3 loop is CASSLPGNSDEQFF. In DNA, the CDR3 is TGTGCCAGCAGCTTGCCCGGGAACTCTGATGAGCAGTTCTTC.

The chain links TRBV29-1 to TRBJ1-2; maybe TRBD1 (5 bases). CDR1 and CDR2 (germline): SQVTM, ANQGSEA. This CDR3 has 12 amino acids. Between the trimmed V and J ends, which lost 3 bases and 6 bases, there was a span of 11 bases. The CDR3 DNA is TGCAGCGTTGACAAGGGGCAAAATGGCTACACCTTC. This gives the protein CSVDKGQNGYTF.

This clone was seen a handful of times. V and J are TRBV5-1 and TRBJ2-3; D may be TRBD1 or TRBD2 (5 bases each). The CDR3 loop spans 13 amino acids. Germline V CDR1 and CDR2: SGHRS, YFSETQ. Trimming cost V 4 bases and J 4 bases, with 10 bases left between them. This chain's CDR3 is CASSPGTSDTQYF. The DNA for the CDR3 is TGCGCCAGCAGCCCCGGGACCTCAGATACGCAGTATTTT.

The J gene is TRBJ2-5, the V gene TRBV20-1; no firm D call. The CDR3 covers 10 residues. Germline loops: CDR1 DFQATT, CDR2 SNEGSKA (reference sequence). V lost 7 bases, J lost 5 bases, and 8 bases lay in between. The CDR3, as DNA: TGCAGTGGCCTGGGTGAGACCCAGTACTTC. It is translated as CSGLGETQYF.

The chain uses TRBV4-2 and TRBJ2-7, with TRBD2 identical over 7 bases. Per the germline V gene, CDR1 is LGHNA and CDR2 is YNFKEQ. J lost 3 bases, V lost 0 bases, and 5 bases had no gene match. The CDR3 loop spans 15 amino acids. The CDR3 reads CASSQDEGGGYEQYF. The CDR3 DNA reads as TGTGCCAGCAGCCAAGATGAGGGCGGGGGCTACGAGCAGTACTTC.

The V call is TRBV19, the J call TRBJ1-5, with D possibly matching TRBD1 (6 bases). With 5 bases removed from V and 2 bases from J, the gap between germline ends came to 19 bases. The CDR3 extends over 17 amino acids. The germline V gene has CDR1 LNHDA and CDR2 SQIVND (reference sequence). The CDR3 sequence: CASSLSPRGRRNQPQHF. As DNA, the CDR3 is TGTGCCAGTAGTCTAAGCCCCAGGGGTCGGCGCAATCAGCCCCAGCATTTT.

The chain has TRBV27 and TRBJ1-1; D is possibly TRBD1 (5 bases). CDR3 length equals 15 residues. CDR1 is MNHEY, CDR2 SMNVEV, per germline (reference sequence). Between the trimmed V and J ends, which lost 2 bases and 1 base, there was a span of 11 bases. The CDR3 is CASSLMVGGNTEAFF. CDR3 DNA sequence: TGTGCCAGCAGTTTAATGGTTGGGGGGAACACTGAAGCTTTCTTT.

This rearrangement joins TRBV7-3 to TRBJ2-1; the match to TRBD2 covers 7 bases. In germline, CDR1 is SGHTA, CDR2 FQGTGA. With V trimmed by 5 bases and J by 8 bases, 12 bases remained unmatched. CDR3 size: 15 residues. In nucleotides, the CDR3 is TGTGCCAGCAGCCTCACCGGGACTATCGGCTATGAGCAGTTCTTC. It specifies CASSLTGTIGYEQFF.

In its sample, this clone was seen once. The sample carries other DNA sequences with the same CDR3. V is TRBV19 and J is TRBJ1-1, with 8 bases matching TRBD1. The CDR3 loop spans 14 amino acids. Looked up from germline, CDR1 is LNHDA and CDR2 is SQIVND (reference sequence). V shed 4 bases, J shed 5 bases, and the junction held 6 bases outside the gene matches. The CDR3 nucleotides are TGTGCCAGTAGTAATCAGGGGGCGCGGACTGAAGCTTTCTTT. This gives the protein CASSNQGARTEAFF.

This sequence joins TRBV11-3 and TRBJ2-1; the D is unclear. Trimming shortened V by 2 bases and J by 0 bases, and 5 bases separated the two germline ends. Germline CDR1 is SGHNT and CDR2 is YENEEA. The CDR3 runs 14 residues. The CDR3 nucleotides read TGTGCCAGCAGCTTACCGAGCTCCTACAATGAGCAGTTCTTC. This gives the protein CASSLPSSYNEQFF.

The V gene is TRBV10-3, the J gene TRBJ2-1; 12 bases are shared with TRBD1. In germline, CDR1 is ENHRY, CDR2 SYGVKD. V gave up 4 bases and J gave up 4 bases; unmatched junction bases: 2. This CDR3 is built from 15 residues. The CDR3 DNA follows: TGTGCCATCAGTGGGGGACAGGGGGCGTACAATGAGCAGTTCTTC. This encodes CAISGGQGAYNEQFF.

This sequence joins TRBV21-1 and TRBJ2-1. TRBV21-1 is deemed a pseudogene. This CDR3 has 17 residues. The CDR3, as DNA: TGTGCCAGCAGCAAAGAAACGGGCAGGATTGGCTACAATGAGCAGTTCTTC. Protein product: CASSKETGRIGYNEQFF.

This chain uses TRBV6-6 with TRBJ2-5; perhaps TRBD2 as D (7 bases). CDR1 MNHNY and CDR2 SVGAGI come from the germline V gene (reference sequence). Trimming removed 8 bases from V and 5 bases from J, with 12 bases in between. The CDR3 extends over 12 amino acids. For the CDR3, the DNA is TGTGCCAGCGGGGGGGCCGGGGAGACCCAGTACTTC. Amino acids: CASGGAGETQYF.

This chain links TRBV5-6 with TRBJ1-1; D ambiguous. Trimming removed 1 base at V and 5 bases at J, with 12 bases between. The length of the CDR3 is 14 residues. The germline CDR1 and CDR2 sequences are SGHDT and YYEEEE. CDR3 bases: TGTGCCAGCAGCTTGATGGGTTATGGAACTGAAGCTTTCTTT. It yields the protein CASSLMGYGTEAFF.

The chain recombines TRBV11-3 with TRBJ2-5; tentative D call: TRBD2 (6 bases). Germline V gene sequence: CDR1 SGHNT, CDR2 YENEEA. Trimming pared 1 base from V and 2 bases from J, leaving 11 bases between. The CDR3 has 15 amino acids. The CDR3: CASSLGGDSQETQYF. In DNA, the CDR3 is TGTGCCAGCAGCTTAGGGGGGGATAGTCAAGAGACCCAGTACTTC.

The J gene is TRBJ2-6, the V gene TRBV29-1, with D tentatively TRBD2 (6 bases). Trimming shortened V by 4 bases and J by 0 bases, and 13 bases separated the two germline ends. The CDR3 has 16 residues. Germline CDR1 SQVTM, CDR2 ANQGSEA. CDR3 sequence reads: CSVVEGPSSGANVLTF. The CDR3 DNA reads TGCAGCGTTGTGGAGGGCCCGAGCTCTGGGGCCAACGTCCTGACTTTC.

This sequence joins TRBV28 and TRBJ1-1; D unresolved. Germline V gene sequence: CDR1 MDHEN, CDR2 SYDVKM. CDR3 length: 14 residues. The V end was cut by 8 bases, the J end by 5 bases, with 18 bases between. CDR3 sequence (DNA): TGTGCCAGCGTCTGGTCCTCAATGGGGACTGAAGCTTTCTTT. The encoded protein is CASVWSSMGTEAFF.

The gene calls are TRBV6-1 and TRBJ1-2; D is ambiguous. The CDR3 totals 14 residues. The germline V gene has CDR1 MNHNS and CDR2 SASEGT. With 2 bases removed from V and 1 base from J, the gap between germline ends came to 8 bases. Here the CDR3 reads CASSELASNYGYTF. The CDR3 region has the DNA TGTGCCAGCAGTGAACTCGCCAGTAACTATGGCTACACCTTC.

The CDR3 DNA follows: TGTGCCAGTAGTATTTGGGGACAGGGGACGGATGAGCAGTTCTTC. Its translation is CASSIWGQGTDEQFF. The rearrangement links TRBV19 to TRBJ2-1; 10 bases are shared with TRBD1. Per the germline V gene, CDR1 is LNHDA and CDR2 is SQIVND (reference sequence). The trim removed 3 bases at V and 8 bases at J, leaving 7 bases unmatched. CDR3 size: 15 residues.

The gene calls are TRBV4-3 and TRBJ1-1; D is undetermined. There are 13 residues in the CDR3. V was clipped by 0 bases and J by 0 bases, with 2 bases between them. The germline gives CDR1 LGHNA, CDR2 YSLEER. The CDR3, as DNA: TGCGCCAGCAGCCAAGAGGTGAACACTGAAGCTTTCTTT. Translating gives CASSQEVNTEAFF.

A single count supports this clone. This rearrangement joins TRBV27 to TRBJ2-1, with D uncertain. Deletions cut 8 bases from V and 5 bases from J, with 16 bases between. CDR1 is MNHEY and CDR2 is SMNVEV in the germline V gene (reference sequence). The CDR3 spans 14 residues. In nucleotides, the CDR3 is TGTGCCAGCTTCTCGCATGGACCCAACAATGAGCAGTTCTTC. It codes for CASFSHGPNNEQFF.

The chain's CDR3 is CASSKRGGGDQPQHF. The CDR3 DNA is TGTGCCAGCAGTAAGAGAGGGGGGGGAGATCAGCCCCAGCATTTT. V and J are TRBV7-2 and TRBJ1-5; weak D call: TRBD1 (6 bases). The CDR3 is 15 residues long. V was cut by 6 bases and J by 5 bases, with 17 bases left in between. Germline loops: CDR1 SGHTA, CDR2 FQGNSA.